These 25 T cell receptor beta chains were sequenced from one sample in a study of human CD8 memory T cell subsets. Production of TCR beta libraries used UMI-labeled 5' RACE as the method. TCRdb re-called the 5' RACE reads and gives one entry per CDR3 protein, without DNA. This table holds about 10,000 distinct CDR3 sequences. Material for sequencing was CD8+ stem-like memory T cells (TSCM and TCM) sorted from PBMCs. Subset: stem-like memory CD8 T cells (TSTEM), CCR7+ PD-1- TIGIT-. These receptors all come from a human donor in good health.

The chain joins TRBV4-3 to TRBJ1-2. The germline gives CDR1 LGHNA, CDR2 YSLEER. The CDR3 is made up of 15 amino acids. CDR3: CASSQDGGLSYGYTF.

This chain joins TRBV6-2 or TRBV6-3 and TRBJ2-1; there is no DNA to check the TCRdb D call of TRBD1. Germline CDR1 MNHEY, CDR2 SVGEGT. The CDR3 extends over 16 amino acids. The chain's CDR3 is CASSYSSRGSNNEQFF.

The chain recombines TRBV19 with TRBJ1-1. The CDR3 extends over 14 amino acids. CDR1 is LNHDA and CDR2 is SQIVND in the germline V gene (reference sequence). The CDR3 loop reads CASTRKAGYTEAFF.

This chain joins TRBV9 and TRBJ2-7; TCRdb indicates TRBD1, and absent DNA this call remains unverified. Germline CDR1 reads SGDLS; CDR2 reads YYNGEE. The CDR3 is 14 residues long. CDR3 in amino acids: CASSPTGTSYEQYF.

The V call is TRBV27, the J call TRBJ1-5; TCRdb proposes TRBD1, but this gene call is untestable without DNA. The length of the CDR3 is 12 residues. Germline assignment: CDR1 MNHEY and CDR2 SMNVEV (reference sequence). The CDR3 protein is CASKGGNQPQHF.

This chain uses TRBV5-6 with TRBJ2-7; the TRBD1 assignment by TCRdb is unverifiable without DNA. Germline lookup yields CDR1 SGHDT and CDR2 YYEEEE. The CDR3 totals 14 residues. The CDR3 sequence is CASSLAGVAYEQYF.

The chain employs TRBV6-2 or TRBV6-3 and TRBJ2-1. This CDR3 is built from 15 residues. Germline V CDR1 and CDR2: MNHEY, SVGEGT. CDR3: CAIGATPPNYNEQFF.

Frequency places this clonotype as medium-sized. The chain links TRBV20-1 to TRBJ1-4. The CDR3 extends over 19 amino acids. Germline-derived CDR1 and CDR2 are DFQATT and SNEGSKA (reference sequence). The CDR3 loop reads CSARDATIIHATTNEKLFF.

The chain joins TRBV6-4 to TRBJ2-1; TCRdb's D call of TRBD1 is untestable without DNA. Germline values: CDR1 MRHNA, CDR2 SNTAGT. This CDR3 contains 14 residues. The CDR3 loop reads CASSEGTGGNEQFF.

The chain employs TRBV4-1 and TRBJ1-2. The CDR3 is 16 amino acids. From germline, CDR1 is MGHRA and CDR2 YSYEKL. The CDR3 loop reads CASSQASDGSLYGYTF.

This clonotype is medium-sized by frequency. The rearrangement links TRBV29-1 to TRBJ1-2; TCRdb selects TRBD1, and the lack of DNA leaves this call unchecked. The CDR3 contains 13 residues. Per the germline V gene, CDR1 is SQVTM and CDR2 is ANQGSEA. The chain's CDR3 is CSVEQGYPYGYTF.

The chain joins TRBV3-1 to TRBJ1-1. The CDR3 consists of 13 residues. Germline V lookup: CDR1 LGHDT, CDR2 YNNKEL (reference sequence). The CDR3 protein is CASSPLYRTEAFF. Together with reference TRBV3-1 and TRBJ1-1, the CDR3 gives the full variable domain: DTAVSQTPKYLVTQMGNDKSIKCEQNLGHDTMYWYKQDSKKFLKIMFSYNNKELIINETVPNRFSPKSPDKAHLNLHINSLELGDSAVYFCASSPLYRTEAFFGQGTRLTVV.

This CDR3 is CASSQDIEAGGTDTQYF. The chain employs TRBV4-3 and TRBJ2-3; TCRdb selects TRBD2, and the lack of DNA leaves this call unchecked. Germline V gene data show CDR1 as LGHNA and CDR2 as YSLEER. The length of the CDR3 is 17 residues.

The chain combines TRBV7-9 with TRBJ2-1. Per the germline V gene, CDR1 is SEHNR and CDR2 is FQNEAQ (reference sequence). The CDR3 is made up of 14 amino acids. CDR3 in amino acids: CASSLKISFNEQFF.

This chain connects TRBV27 to TRBJ2-1; TCRdb returns TRBD2, unconfirmable since there is no DNA. CDR1 and CDR2 from the germline V gene are MNHEY and SMNVEV (reference sequence). The CDR3 is made up of 18 amino acids. The CDR3 loop is CASSFLPSGGRNYNEQFF.

This clonotype is identified as medium-sized (0.01 to 0.1%) from frequency. This chain uses TRBV29-1 with TRBJ2-2; there is no DNA to check the TCRdb D call of TRBD1. The germline gives CDR1 SQVTM, CDR2 ANQGSEA. The CDR3 loop spans 13 amino acids. This CDR3 is CSGWGLHTGELFF.

This clonotype registers medium-sized (0.01 to 0.1%) by frequency. The chain recombines TRBV20-1 with TRBJ2-3; without DNA, the TCRdb call of TRBD2 cannot be checked. Germline CDR1 DFQATT, CDR2 SNEGSKA (reference sequence). CDR3 length equals 19 residues. CDR3 residues: CSAPGVGGLAGGPSDTQYF.

This chain links TRBV29-1 with TRBJ2-7; TCRdb's D gene call, TRBD1, goes unchecked for lack of DNA. CDR3 length: 13 amino acids. In germline, CDR1 is SQVTM, CDR2 ANQGSEA. The CDR3 spells CSVEQGSPYEQYF.

In terms of frequency, this clonotype is medium-sized. V is TRBV4-1 and J is TRBJ1-2; the D call from TCRdb, TRBD1, cannot be confirmed without DNA. Looked up from germline, CDR1 is MGHRA and CDR2 is YSYEKL. This CDR3 region has 16 residues. The CDR3 region is CASRLVVGGTLDGYTF.

The J gene is TRBJ1-1, the V gene TRBV4-3. Germline values: CDR1 LGHNA, CDR2 YSLEER. There are 16 residues in the CDR3. The CDR3 loop is CASSQDWQGSNTEAFF.

V gene TRBV9 combines with J gene TRBJ2-7; the D gene TCRdb calls, TRBD1, cannot be checked with no DNA. The CDR3 totals 14 residues. CDR1 is SGDLS and CDR2 is YYNGEE in the germline V gene. The CDR3: CASSVGQGWPEQYF.

The chain recombines TRBV4-1 with TRBJ2-7; TCRdb's D call, TRBD2, is unchecked because there is no DNA. The CDR3 is 15 amino acids. Germline CDR1 reads MGHRA; CDR2 reads YSYEKL. The CDR3 here is CASSQGAGNGYEQYF.

V usage is TRBV7-3 and J usage is TRBJ2-1; TCRdb returns TRBD1, unconfirmable since there is no DNA. This CDR3 spans 15 amino acids. CDR1 is SGHTA, CDR2 FQGTGA, per germline. The CDR3 loop reads CASSSTGSPYNEQFF.

The chain employs TRBV7-9 and TRBJ2-7. Germline V gene lookup returns CDR1 SEHNR and CDR2 FQNEAQ (reference sequence). The CDR3 runs 12 residues. The chain's CDR3 is CASRGDFYEQYF.

The chain joins TRBV19 to TRBJ2-3; TCRdb names TRBD2, which stays unverified in the absence of DNA. The CDR3 totals 16 residues. CDR1 is LNHDA and CDR2 is SQIVND in the germline V gene (reference sequence). This CDR3 is CASTPSLTEYPDTQYF.